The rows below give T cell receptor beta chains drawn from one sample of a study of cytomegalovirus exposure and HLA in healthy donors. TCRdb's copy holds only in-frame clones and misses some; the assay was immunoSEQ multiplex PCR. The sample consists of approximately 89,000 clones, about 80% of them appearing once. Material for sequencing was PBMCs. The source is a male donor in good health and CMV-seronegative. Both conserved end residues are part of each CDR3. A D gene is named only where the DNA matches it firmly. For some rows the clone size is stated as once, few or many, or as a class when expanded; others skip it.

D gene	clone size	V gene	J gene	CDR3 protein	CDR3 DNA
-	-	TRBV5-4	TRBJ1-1	CASSMDGGEAFF	TGTGCCAGCAGCATGGACGGGGGTGAAGCTTTCTTT
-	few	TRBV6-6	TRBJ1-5	CASSYIRNQPQHF	TGTGCCAGCAGTTACATACGGAATCAGCCCCAGCATTTT
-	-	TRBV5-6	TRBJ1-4	CASSSNYREKLFF	TGTGCCAGCAGCTCGAATTATCGGGAAAAACTGTTTTTT
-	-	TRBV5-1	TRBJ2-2	CASRTGMNTGELFF	TGCGCCAGCAGAACAGGGATGAACACCGGGGAGCTGTTTTTT
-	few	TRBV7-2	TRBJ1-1	CASSLRQELYLFF	TGTGCCAGCAGCTTACGACAGGAATTGTATTTATTCTTT
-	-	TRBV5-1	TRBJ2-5	CASSTLSTLAQETQYF	TGCGCCAGCAGCACCCTGAGTACACTAGCACAAGAGACCCAGTACTTC
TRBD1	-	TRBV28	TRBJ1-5	CASSLNRGWSQPQHF	TGTGCCAGCAGTTTGAACAGGGGATGGAGTCAGCCCCAGCATTTT
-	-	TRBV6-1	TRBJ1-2	CASSENGFNYGYTF	TGTGCCAGCAGTGAAAACGGTTTTAACTATGGCTACACCTTC
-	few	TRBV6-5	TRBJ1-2	CASSYRGGGDYGYTF	TGTGCCAGCAGTTACAGGGGGGGAGGGGACTATGGCTACACCTTC
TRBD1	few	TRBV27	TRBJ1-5	CASRQSSGGPWPQHF	TGTGCCAGCAGGCAATCCTCAGGGGGCCCATGGCCCCAGCATTTT
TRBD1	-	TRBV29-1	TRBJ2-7	CSVLGTGGFEQYF	TGCAGCGTTCTCGGGACAGGGGGCTTCGAGCAGTACTTC
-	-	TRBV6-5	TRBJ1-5	CASRVLAAPNQPQHF	TGTGCCAGCAGGGTTCTGGCGGCACCTAATCAGCCCCAGCATTTT
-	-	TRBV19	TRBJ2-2	CASSIGRAGELFF	TGTGCCAGTAGTATAGGCAGGGCCGGGGAGCTGTTTTTT
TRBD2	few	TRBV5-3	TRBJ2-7	CARSFSGTSGRQTYEQYF	TGTGCCAGAAGCTTTAGCGGGACTAGCGGGAGGCAAACCTACGAGCAGTACTTC
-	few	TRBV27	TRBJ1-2	CASSFLGRKDYGYTF	TGTGCCAGCAGTTTTCTGGGGCGGAAAGACTATGGCTACACCTTC
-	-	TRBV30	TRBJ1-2	CAWTPLTARGYGYTF	TGTGCCTGGACCCCACTGACAGCCCGAGGCTATGGCTACACCTTC
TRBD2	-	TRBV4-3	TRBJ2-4	CASSQVLAVNIQYF	TGCGCCAGCAGCCAAGTACTAGCGGTAAACATTCAGTACTTC
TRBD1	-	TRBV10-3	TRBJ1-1	CAISESGGGSRWSTEAFF	TGTGCCATCAGTGAGTCAGGGGGCGGCTCTCGTTGGAGCACTGAAGCTTTCTTT
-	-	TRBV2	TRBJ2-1	CASSTEYNEQFF	TGTGCCAGCAGTACAGAATACAATGAGCAGTTCTTC
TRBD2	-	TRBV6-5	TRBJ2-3	CASSSPRGGSGTQYF	TGTGCCAGCAGTTCCCCTCGGGGGGGATCGGGTACGCAGTATTTT
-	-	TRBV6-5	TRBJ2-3	CATRGTADTQYF	TGTGCCACTCGCGGAACGGCAGATACGCAGTATTTT
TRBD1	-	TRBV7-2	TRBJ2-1	CASSSRDRGGNEQFF	TGTGCCAGCAGCTCCCGGGACAGGGGGGGCAATGAGCAGTTCTTC
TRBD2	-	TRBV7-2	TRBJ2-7	CASSSSGGDPYEQYF	TGTGCCAGCAGCTCTAGCGGGGGAGATCCCTATGAGCAGTACTTC
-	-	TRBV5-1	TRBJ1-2	CASSSNSYYGYTF	TGCGCCAGCAGCTCGAATAGCTACTATGGCTACACCTTC
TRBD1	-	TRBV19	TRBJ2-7	CASSRQGDRVYEQYF	TGTGCCAGTAGTCGACAGGGTGATAGGGTTTACGAGCAGTACTTC
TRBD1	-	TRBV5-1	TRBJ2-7	CASSWTGPPYEQYF	TGCGCCAGCAGCTGGACAGGGCCCCCCTACGAGCAGTACTTC
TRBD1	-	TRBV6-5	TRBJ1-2	CASSYRGTGRYGYTF	TGTGCCAGCAGTTACCGGGGGACAGGGCGGTATGGCTACACCTTC
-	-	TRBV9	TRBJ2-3	CASSPQAGQITQYF	TGTGCCAGCAGCCCCCAAGCGGGACAAATAACGCAGTATTTT
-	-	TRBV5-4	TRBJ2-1	CASSFTPASSYNEQFF	TGTGCCAGCAGCTTTACACCCGCCAGCTCCTACAATGAGCAGTTCTTC
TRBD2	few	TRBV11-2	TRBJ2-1	CASSLELAEVYNEQFF	TGTGCCAGCAGCTTAGAACTAGCGGAGGTCTACAATGAGCAGTTCTTC
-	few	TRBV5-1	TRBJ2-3	CASSLAPRGTGDTQYF	TGCGCCAGCAGCTTGGCACCCAGGGGTACTGGAGATACGCAGTATTTT
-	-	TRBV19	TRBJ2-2	CASSIPFTYTGELFF	TGTGCCAGTAGTATACCATTCACTTACACCGGGGAGCTGTTTTTT
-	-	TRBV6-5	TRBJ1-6	CASSYSRDNDSPLHF	TGTGCCAGCAGTTACTCTCGGGACAACGATTCACCCCTCCACTTT
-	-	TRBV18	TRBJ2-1	CASSPPPRGGYNEQFF	TGTGCCAGCTCACCACCCCCGCGAGGGGGTTACAATGAGCAGTTCTTC
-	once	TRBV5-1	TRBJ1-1	CASGVSAGMNTEAFF	TGCGCCAGCGGAGTATCTGCGGGGATGAACACTGAAGCTTTCTTT
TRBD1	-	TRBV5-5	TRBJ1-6	CASSAGQYNSPLHF	TGTGCCAGCAGCGCGGGACAGTATAATTCACCCCTCCACTTT
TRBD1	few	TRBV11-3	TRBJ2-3	CASSLDGRTGGTDTQYF	TGTGCCAGCAGCTTAGATGGGCGCACAGGGGGCACAGATACGCAGTATTTT
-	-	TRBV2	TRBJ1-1	CASSGQATMNTEAFF	TGTGCCAGCAGTGGGCAGGCGACCATGAACACTGAAGCTTTCTTT
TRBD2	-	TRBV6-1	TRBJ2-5	CASSELGLAGGTQYF	TGTGCCAGCAGTGAACTGGGACTAGCGGGAGGGACCCAGTACTTC
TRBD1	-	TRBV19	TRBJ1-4	CASSSLSGQANEKLFF	TGTGCCAGTAGTAGCCTATCGGGACAGGCTAATGAAAAACTGTTTTTT
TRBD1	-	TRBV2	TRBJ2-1	CASSKGKGQGAKGVYNEQFF	TGTGCCAGCAGCAAAGGGAAGGGGCAGGGGGCGAAGGGGGTATACAATGAGCAGTTCTTC
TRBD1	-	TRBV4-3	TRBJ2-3	CASSPRDSSTDTQYF	TGCGCCAGCAGCCCTAGGGACAGCTCCACAGATACGCAGTATTTT
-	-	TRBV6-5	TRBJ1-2	CASRAQGLGYTF	TGTGCCAGCAGGGCACAGGGTTTGGGCTACACCTTC
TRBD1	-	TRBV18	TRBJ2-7	CASSLGTGVTYEQYF	TGTGCCAGCTCCCTCGGGACAGGGGTTACCTACGAGCAGTACTTC
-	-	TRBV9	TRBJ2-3	CASSPRGSSGTDTQYF	TGTGCCAGCAGCCCGAGAGGAAGTTCGGGGACAGATACGCAGTATTTT
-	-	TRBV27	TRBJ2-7	CASSISGQISYEQYF	TGTGCCAGCAGCATTAGCGGACAAATCTCCTACGAGCAGTACTTC
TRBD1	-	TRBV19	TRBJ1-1	CASSIQTGGITEAFF	TGTGCCAGTAGTATACAGACAGGGGGCATCACTGAAGCTTTCTTT
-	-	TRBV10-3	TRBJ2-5	CAISVSSEIQETQYF	TGTGCCATCAGTGTTTCCTCGGAGATTCAAGAGACCCAGTACTTC
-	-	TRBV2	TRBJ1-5	CASRITGRNQPQHF	TGTGCCAGCAGGATTACAGGGCGGAATCAGCCCCAGCATTTT
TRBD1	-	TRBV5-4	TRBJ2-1	CASSIRQGAVNEQFF	TGTGCCAGCAGCATAAGACAGGGGGCGGTGAATGAGCAGTTCTTC
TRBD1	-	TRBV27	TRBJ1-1	CASSWTGPREAFF	TGTGCCAGCAGTTGGACAGGCCCACGGGAAGCTTTCTTT
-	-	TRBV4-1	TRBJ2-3	CASSQEAVTPTDTQYF	TGCGCCAGCAGCCAAGAGGCAGTTACCCCCACAGATACGCAGTATTTT
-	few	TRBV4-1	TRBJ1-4	CASSQVIGNREKLFF	TGCGCCAGCAGCCAAGTTATCGGGAATCGGGAAAAACTGTTTTTT
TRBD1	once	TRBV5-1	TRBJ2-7	CASSLMPGQGAYEQYF	TGCGCCAGCAGCTTGATGCCGGGACAGGGGGCCTACGAGCAGTACTTC
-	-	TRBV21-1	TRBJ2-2	CASSKVGRGAGELFF	-